Listed below are T cell receptor beta chains from one sample, sequenced in a study of shared clonotypes between healthy human individuals. Generated by immunoSEQ multiplex PCR, the TCRdb table keeps only in-frame clones and is missing some. The data hold 660,000 or so clones, with roughly 96% observed a single time. Sequences were obtained from naive CD8+ T cells sorted from blood. These receptors originate from a woman aged 25 to 45 in good health. CDR3s leave out the opening cysteine and the closing phenylalanine or tryptophan. Fields, in order: J gene, V gene, CDR3 length, CDR3 protein.

j_gene: TRBJ2-2
v_gene: TRBV20-1
len: 9
CDR3aa: SARAKRELF

j_gene: TRBJ1-5
v_gene: TRBV13
len: 12
CDR3aa: ASSFKGHNQPQH

j_gene: TRBJ1-4
v_gene: TRBV27
len: 16
CDR3aa: ASTSTGGRQYKNEKLF

j_gene: TRBJ2-7
v_gene: TRBV4-1
len: 16
CDR3aa: ASSQRLAGGYREYEQY

j_gene: TRBJ2-7
v_gene: TRBV27
len: 13
CDR3aa: ASSLGGQSSYEQY

j_gene: TRBJ2-5
v_gene: TRBV6-1
len: 13
CDR3aa: ASSDWAVHQETQY

j_gene: TRBJ2-7
v_gene: TRBV27
len: 13
CDR3aa: ASSLGLAGASEQY

j_gene: -
v_gene: TRBV29-1
len: 10
CDR3aa: SVVGEFYEQY

j_gene: TRBJ2-2
v_gene: TRBV5-4
len: 10
CDR3aa: ASREGVGELF

j_gene: TRBJ2-1
v_gene: TRBV6-5
len: 14
CDR3aa: ASSYGLASGGNEQF

j_gene: TRBJ2-7
v_gene: TRBV5-1
len: 10
CDR3aa: ASSGDTYEQY

j_gene: TRBJ2-2
v_gene: TRBV5-6
len: 12
CDR3aa: ASSSTLGVGELF

j_gene: TRBJ2-5
v_gene: TRBV9
len: 10
CDR3aa: ASSSGKETQY

j_gene: TRBJ2-2
v_gene: TRBV28
len: 14
CDR3aa: ASSFTSGRITGELF

j_gene: TRBJ1-1
v_gene: TRBV7-2
len: 14
CDR3aa: ASSLVGIVQNTEAF

j_gene: TRBJ2-5
v_gene: TRBV5-4
len: 12
CDR3aa: ASSLETGGETQY

j_gene: TRBJ1-2
v_gene: TRBV2
len: 13
CDR3aa: ASKPPGTSHYGYT

j_gene: TRBJ2-7
v_gene: TRBV19
len: 13
CDR3aa: ASTVGQGSLYEQY

j_gene: TRBJ2-7
v_gene: TRBV27
len: 12
CDR3aa: ASRTGADSYEQY

j_gene: TRBJ2-2
v_gene: TRBV11-2
len: 11
CDR3aa: ASRSGNTGELF

j_gene: TRBJ2-7
v_gene: TRBV4-2
len: 14
CDR3aa: ASSQGWQGASYEQY

j_gene: TRBJ1-5
v_gene: TRBV11-2
len: 15
CDR3aa: ASSLIGGSQSNQPQH

j_gene: TRBJ2-5
v_gene: TRBV7-8
len: 14
CDR3aa: ASSLATPGGSQTQY